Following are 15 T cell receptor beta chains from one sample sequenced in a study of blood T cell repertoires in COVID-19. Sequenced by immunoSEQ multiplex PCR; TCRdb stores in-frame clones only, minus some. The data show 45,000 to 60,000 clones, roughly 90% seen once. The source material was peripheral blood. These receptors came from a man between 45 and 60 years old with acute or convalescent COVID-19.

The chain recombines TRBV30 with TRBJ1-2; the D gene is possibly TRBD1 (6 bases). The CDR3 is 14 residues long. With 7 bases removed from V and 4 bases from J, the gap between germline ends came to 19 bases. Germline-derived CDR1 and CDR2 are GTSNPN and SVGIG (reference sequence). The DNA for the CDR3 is TGTGCCTCGATAGGCAGGGGTCAGGGCTATGGCTACACCTTC. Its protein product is CASIGRGQGYGYTF.

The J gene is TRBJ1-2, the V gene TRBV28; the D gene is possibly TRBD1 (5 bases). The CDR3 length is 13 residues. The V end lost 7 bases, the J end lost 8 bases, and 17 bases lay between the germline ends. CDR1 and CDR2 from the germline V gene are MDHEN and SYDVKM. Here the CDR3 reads CASTSGPAQGYTF. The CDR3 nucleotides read TGTGCCAGCACATCAGGGCCGGCCCAAGGCTACACCTTC.

The CDR3, as DNA: TGCGCCAGCAGCCTCACTGAGGGGGTCGATGGCTACACCTTC. It yields the protein CASSLTEGVDGYTF. The rearrangement links TRBV4-1 to TRBJ1-2, with a tentative D call TRBD1 (6 bases). Trimming left V 4 bases short and J 6 bases short, with 15 bases between. The germline gives CDR1 MGHRA, CDR2 YSYEKL. The CDR3 contains 14 residues.

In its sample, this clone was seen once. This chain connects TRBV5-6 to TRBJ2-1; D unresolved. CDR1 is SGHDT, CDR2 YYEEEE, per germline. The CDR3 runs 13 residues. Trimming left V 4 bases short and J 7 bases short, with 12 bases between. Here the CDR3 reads CASSPTSLNEQFF. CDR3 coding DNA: TGTGCCAGCAGCCCCACGAGTTTAAATGAGCAGTTCTTC.

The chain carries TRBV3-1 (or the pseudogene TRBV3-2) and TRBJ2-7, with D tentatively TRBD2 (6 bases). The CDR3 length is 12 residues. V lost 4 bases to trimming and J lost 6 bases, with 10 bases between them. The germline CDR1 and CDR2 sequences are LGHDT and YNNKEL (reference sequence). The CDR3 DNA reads TGTGCCAGCAGCCTGGGGGGACCCGAGCAGTACTTC. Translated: CASSLGGPEQYF.

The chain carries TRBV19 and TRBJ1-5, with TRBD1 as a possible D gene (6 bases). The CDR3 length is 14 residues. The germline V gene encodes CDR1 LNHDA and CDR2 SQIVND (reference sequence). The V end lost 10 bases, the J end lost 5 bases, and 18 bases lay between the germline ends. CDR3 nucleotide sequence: TGTGCCACCAGGGGCGGAGGGAGGGATCAGCCCCAGCATTTT. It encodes CATRGGGRDQPQHF.

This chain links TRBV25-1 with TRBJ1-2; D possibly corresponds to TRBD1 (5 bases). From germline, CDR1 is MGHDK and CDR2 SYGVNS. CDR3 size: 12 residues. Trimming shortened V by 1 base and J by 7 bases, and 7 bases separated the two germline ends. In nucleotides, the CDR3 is TGTGCCAGCAGTGAATTGGGGGGTGGCTACACCTTC. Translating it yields CASSELGGGYTF.

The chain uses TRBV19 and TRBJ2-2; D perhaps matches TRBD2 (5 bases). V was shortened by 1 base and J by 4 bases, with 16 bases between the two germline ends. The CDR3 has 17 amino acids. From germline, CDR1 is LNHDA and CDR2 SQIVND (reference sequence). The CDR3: CASSIAVRGSSTGELFF. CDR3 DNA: TGTGCCAGTAGTATAGCGGTAAGAGGGTCCAGCACCGGGGAGCTGTTTTTT.

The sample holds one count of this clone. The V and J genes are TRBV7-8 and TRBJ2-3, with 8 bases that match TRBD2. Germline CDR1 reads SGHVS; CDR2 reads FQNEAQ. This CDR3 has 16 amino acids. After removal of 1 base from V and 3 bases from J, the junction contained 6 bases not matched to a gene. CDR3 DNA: TGTGCCAGCAGCTTAGAGCGGGGCGGGGGGACAGATACGCAGTATTTT. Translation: CASSLERGGGTDTQYF.

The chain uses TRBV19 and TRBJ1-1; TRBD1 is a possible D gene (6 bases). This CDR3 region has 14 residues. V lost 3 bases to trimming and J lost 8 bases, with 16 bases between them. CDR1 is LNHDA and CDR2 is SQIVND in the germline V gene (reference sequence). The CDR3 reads CASSIPNTGTEAFF. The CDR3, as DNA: TGTGCCAGTAGTATTCCAAACACAGGGACAGAAGCTTTCTTT.

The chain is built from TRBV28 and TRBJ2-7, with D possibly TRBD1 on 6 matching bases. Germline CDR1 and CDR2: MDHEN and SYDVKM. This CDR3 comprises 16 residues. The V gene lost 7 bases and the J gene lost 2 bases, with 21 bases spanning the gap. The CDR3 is CASNIPRDGQTYEQYF. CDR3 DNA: TGTGCCAGCAACATCCCCCGGGACGGACAGACCTACGAGCAGTACTTC.

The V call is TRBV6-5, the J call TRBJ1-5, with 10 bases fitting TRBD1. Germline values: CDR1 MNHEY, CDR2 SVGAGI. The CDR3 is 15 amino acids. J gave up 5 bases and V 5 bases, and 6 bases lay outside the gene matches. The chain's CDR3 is CASSTRQGAYQPQHF. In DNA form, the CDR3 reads TGTGCCAGCAGTACCCGACAGGGGGCTTATCAGCCCCAGCATTTT.

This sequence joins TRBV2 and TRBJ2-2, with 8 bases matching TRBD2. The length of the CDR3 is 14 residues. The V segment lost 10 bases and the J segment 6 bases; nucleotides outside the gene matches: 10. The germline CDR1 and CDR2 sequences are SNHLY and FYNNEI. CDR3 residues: CATRERGPPGELFF. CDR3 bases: TGTGCCACCCGAGAGCGGGGGCCTCCCGGGGAGCTGTTTTTT.

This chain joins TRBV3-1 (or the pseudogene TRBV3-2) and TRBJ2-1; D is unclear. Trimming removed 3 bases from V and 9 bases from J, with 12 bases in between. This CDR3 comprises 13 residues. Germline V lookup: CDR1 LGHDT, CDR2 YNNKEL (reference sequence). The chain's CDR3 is CASSQFANGEQFF. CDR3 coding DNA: TGTGCCAGCAGCCAGTTCGCTAACGGTGAGCAGTTCTTC.

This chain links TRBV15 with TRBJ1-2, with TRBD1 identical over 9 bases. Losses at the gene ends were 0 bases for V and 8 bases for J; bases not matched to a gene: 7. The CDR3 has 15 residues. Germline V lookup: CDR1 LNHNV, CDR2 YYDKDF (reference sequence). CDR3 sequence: CATSRDPRDREGYTF. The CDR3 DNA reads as TGTGCCACCAGCAGAGACCCCCGGGACAGGGAGGGCTACACCTTC.